The 20 T cell receptor beta chains reported below all come from one sample, sequenced in a study of CD8+ T cells in alopecia areata. cDNA reverse transcribed from extracted RNA served as the sequencing template. Profiling relied on immunoSEQ multiplex PCR, and the TCRdb table lists in-frame clones only, not all of them. In the table there are 200,000 to 250,000 clones, 55% to 70% of which are singletons. This sample's treatment: oral pan-JAK inhibitor, 5-10 mg twice daily. This specimen was CD4+ T cells sorted from blood, taken at week 4, from a patient treated with tofacitinib. The receptor set was obtained from a human donor with alopecia areata.

V usage is TRBV28 and J usage is TRBJ1-6, with D possibly being TRBD1 (6 bases). Trimming removed 6 bases from V and 10 bases from J, with 13 bases in between. This CDR3 spans 13 amino acids. The V gene's germline CDR1 is MDHEN and CDR2 SYDVKM. CDR3 bases: TGTGCCAGCAGAACCAGGGGAAAGTCACCCCTCCACTTT. Protein sequence: CASRTRGKSPLHF. The whole variable domain, remainder taken from reference TRBV28 and TRBJ1-6, is DVKVTQSSRYLVKRTGEKVFLECVQDMDHENMFWYRQDPGLGLRLIYFSYDVKMKEKGDIPEGYSVSREKKERFSLILESASTNQTSMYLCASRTRGKSPLHFGNGTRLTVT.

The chain recombines TRBV4-2 with TRBJ2-7, with TRBD2 matching 7 bases. The V gene's germline CDR1 is LGHNA and CDR2 YNFKEQ. CDR3 size: 14 residues. With 4 bases clipped from V and 3 bases from J, the junction kept 6 bases outside the gene matches. CDR3 region: CASSPGRGNYEQYF. CDR3 nucleotides: TGTGCCAGCAGCCCCGGGCGGGGGAACTACGAGCAGTACTTC.

This chain connects TRBV5-6 to TRBJ2-3; 8 nucleotides agree with TRBD2. This CDR3 has 15 residues. Germline CDR1 reads SGHDT; CDR2 reads YYEEEE. With 0 bases clipped from V and 1 base from J, the junction kept 1 base outside the gene matches. The CDR3 spells CASSLDSGGTDTQYF. The CDR3 DNA is TGTGCCAGCAGCTTGGATAGCGGGGGCACAGATACGCAGTATTTT.

This rearrangement joins TRBV29-1 to TRBJ2-1; D is unresolved. The CDR3 runs to 15 residues. Germline assignment: CDR1 SQVTM and CDR2 ANQGSEA. V shed 2 bases and J shed 6 bases, with 17 bases lying between them. CDR3 protein: CSVEMWTGTINEQFF. The CDR3 DNA sequence: TGCAGCGTTGAAATGTGGACGGGCACCATCAATGAGCAGTTCTTC.

The chain links TRBV4-1 to TRBJ2-3, with 7 nucleotides matching TRBD2. This CDR3 comprises 16 residues. CDR1 is MGHRA and CDR2 is YSYEKL in the germline V gene. The ends lost 1 base at V and 1 base at J; junction bases unmatched: 5. CDR3 sequence (DNA): TGCGCCAGCAGCCAAGGAGCGAGCGGGGGCACAGATACGCAGTATTTT. Amino acid sequence: CASSQGASGGTDTQYF.

This clone was picked up one time. V usage is TRBV30 and J usage is TRBJ2-7, with 12 bases that match TRBD1. The ends lost 8 bases at V and 6 bases at J; junction bases unmatched: 5. This CDR3 spans 12 amino acids. Germline CDR1 GTSNPN, CDR2 SVGIG (reference sequence). The CDR3 sequence is CAGGQGAGEQYF. CDR3 in DNA: TGTGCCGGGGGACAGGGGGCAGGCGAGCAGTACTTC. Variable domain in full (rest from reference TRBV30 and TRBJ2-7): SQTIHQWPATLVQPVGSPLSLECTVEGTSNPNLYWYRQAAGRGLQLLFYSVGIGQISSEVPQNLSASRPQDRQFILSSKKLLLSDSGFYLCAGGQGAGEQYFGPGTRLTVT.

J is TRBJ1-3 and V is TRBV23-1, with D tentatively TRBD1 (5 bases). TRBV23-1 is an open reading frame whose function is uncertain. CDR3 length equals 16 residues. The germline V and J ends were trimmed by 2 bases and 0 bases, with 11 bases remaining between them. CDR3 bases: TGCGCCAGCAGTCAAGGTCAGGGCCTCTCTGGAAACACCATATATTTT. This codes for CASSQGQGLSGNTIYF.

This clone was counted only a few times. One end of the junction does not line up with germline, which may come from a read error. The chain employs TRBV7-7 and TRBJ2-2; no clear D gene. CDR1 is SSHAT and CDR2 is FNYEAQ in the germline V gene (reference sequence). The CDR3 has 13 amino acids. The DNA of the CDR3 is TGTGCTAGCAGCCCCTTTGGTGCCGGGGAGCTGTTTTTT. Its translation is CASSPFGAGELFF.

This clone was picked up a small number of times. The chain uses TRBV10-3 and TRBJ1-3; D perhaps matches TRBD1 (5 bases). Trimming shortened V by 3 bases and J by 0 bases, and 9 bases separated the two germline ends. This CDR3 comprises 15 residues. The germline CDR1 and CDR2 sequences are ENHRY and SYGVKD. The CDR3 loop reads CAISDRAGSGNTIYF. The CDR3 nucleotides are TGTGCCATCAGTGACAGGGCCGGCTCTGGAAACACCATATATTTT.

The rearrangement links TRBV2 to TRBJ1-2; 8 bases agree with TRBD1. This CDR3 contains 14 residues. From germline, CDR1 is SNHLY and CDR2 FYNNEI. V was clipped by 7 bases and J by 3 bases; unmatched bases: 7. The CDR3 coding sequence is TGTGCCAGCATATCGTTACAGGGGGACTATGGCTACACCTTC. This sequence encodes CASISLQGDYGYTF.

The sample holds a few counts of this clone. The chain carries TRBV2 and TRBJ2-1; D is uncertain. CDR3 length equals 14 residues. Germline assignment: CDR1 SNHLY and CDR2 FYNNEI. The V end was cut by 3 bases, the J end by 6 bases, with 12 bases between. The CDR3 reads CASSEYVTSNEQFF. The CDR3 DNA reads as TGTGCCAGCAGTGAGTATGTAACTTCCAATGAGCAGTTCTTC.

The chain employs TRBV28 and TRBJ2-5; D is ambiguous. The CDR3 sequence is 13 residues long. Germline values: CDR1 MDHEN, CDR2 SYDVKM. V lost 6 bases, J lost 3 bases, and 11 bases lay in between. For the CDR3, the DNA is TGTGCCAGCAGGGGGTGGTTGGAAGAGACCCAGTACTTC. Its translation: CASRGWLEETQYF.

With respect to this clone: This specimen includes other DNA sequences encoding the same CDR3. V is TRBV30 and J is TRBJ1-1, with 7 bases aligning to TRBD1. Trimming removed 4 bases from V and 0 bases from J; junction bases left unmatched: 2. The CDR3 has 13 amino acids. Per the germline V gene, CDR1 is GTSNPN and CDR2 is SVGIG (reference sequence). CDR3 sequence reads: CAWTGQLNTEAFF. The CDR3 DNA reads as TGTGCCTGGACGGGACAGCTGAACACTGAAGCTTTCTTT.

This sequence joins TRBV5-1 and TRBJ2-1; D unresolved. The CDR3 is 15 amino acids. Germline CDR1 reads SGHRS; CDR2 reads YFSETQ. The germline V and J ends were trimmed by 0 bases and 3 bases, with 10 bases remaining between them. CDR3 bases: TGCGCCAGCAGCTTGGACGGTAGTCGCTACAATGAGCAGTTCTTC. It codes for CASSLDGSRYNEQFF.

The rearrangement joins TRBV6-5 to TRBJ1-2; 12 bases match TRBD1. Germline lookup yields CDR1 MNHEY and CDR2 SVGAGI. J gave up 4 bases and V 8 bases, and 8 bases lay outside the gene matches. The CDR3 extends over 15 amino acids. The CDR3 nucleotides are TGTGCCAGCGGACCGGGACAGGGGGCTCTCTATGGCTACACCTTC. Translated, it gives CASGPGQGALYGYTF.

This clone showed up just a few times. The J gene is TRBJ1-1, the V gene TRBV5-1, with D unclear. V gave up 1 base and J gave up 1 base, with 8 bases separating them. Germline assignment: CDR1 SGHRS and CDR2 YFSETQ. CDR3 length: 14 amino acids. The CDR3 loop is CASSLMSGNTEAFF. CDR3 nucleotides: TGCGCCAGCAGCTTGATGAGCGGGAACACTGAAGCTTTCTTT. The full variable domain, completed using reference TRBV5-1 and TRBJ1-1, is KAGVTQTPRYLIKTRGQQVTLSCSPISGHRSVSWYQQTPGQGLQFLFEYFSETQRNKGNFPGRFSGRQFSNSRSEMNVSTLELGDSALYLCASSLMSGNTEAFFGQGTRLTVV.

Worth noting for this clone: The same CDR3 can be traced to other DNA sequences in this sample. The chain carries TRBV20-1 and TRBJ1-1; D remains ambiguous. Germline CDR1 and CDR2: DFQATT and SNEGSKA (reference sequence). The CDR3 totals 11 residues. Trimming pared 6 bases from V and 1 base from J, leaving 6 bases between. This chain's CDR3 is CSAEGNTEAFF. CDR3 DNA: TGCAGTGCAGAGGGGAACACTGAAGCTTTCTTT.

This clone was counted a single time. V is TRBV30 and J is TRBJ1-6; D gene unclear. Germline V lookup: CDR1 GTSNPN, CDR2 SVGIG (reference sequence). The ends were cut back, 2 bases at V and 9 bases at J, with 14 bases in the middle. The CDR3 has 14 residues. CDR3 bases: TGTGCCTGGAGTCACCGTGGGCAACCTTCACCCCTCCACTTT. Translated: CAWSHRGQPSPLHF.

This sequence joins TRBV30 and TRBJ1-6; possibly TRBD1 for D (5 bases). The length of the CDR3 is 15 residues. Trimming shortened V by 3 bases and J by 5 bases, and 14 bases separated the two germline ends. Germline CDR1 is GTSNPN and CDR2 is SVGIG (reference sequence). CDR3: CAWRGEAGDNSPLHF. CDR3 DNA: TGTGCCTGGAGGGGGGAAGCCGGGGATAATTCACCCCTCCACTTT.

J is TRBJ1-1 and V is TRBV28; a weak D match, TRBD1 (5 bases). The CDR3 is 13 amino acids. CDR1 is MDHEN, CDR2 SYDVKM, per germline. V lost 7 bases and J lost 3, with 12 bases in between. DNA of the CDR3: TGTGCCAGCACCGCCGGGGGATACACTGAAGCTTTCTTT. As protein: CASTAGGYTEAFF.